Listed below are T cell receptor beta chains from one sample, sequenced in a study of beta chain features in type 1 diabetes. Assay: immunoSEQ multiplex PCR; the TCRdb copy retains only in-frame clones and omits some. Here the sample spans over 700,000 clones, about a sixth being singletons. Sequencing used naive CD4+ T cells from blood. Every receptor here comes from a young woman in good health. Each CDR3 is given with its conserved first and last residue. A D gene is named only where the DNA matches it firmly. The listing skips clone size in some rows; elsewhere it reads once, few, many or a size class.

>TRBD2|few|TRBJ2-4|TRBV11-2
TGTGCCAGCAGTCATACACCTGAGACTAGCGGGAGGGGGATGAAGTACTTC
CASSHTPETSGRGMKYF
>TRBD1|-|TRBJ1-2|TRBV7-3
TGTGCCAGCAGCCATGACAGGGAGAGTGGCTACACCTTC
CASSHDRESGYTF
>-|few|TRBJ2-6|TRBV2
TGTGCCAGCAGTTCAGGGGCTGGGGCCAACGTCCTGACTTTC
CASSSGAGANVLTF
>-|once|TRBJ2-1|TRBV4-1
TGCGCCAGCAGCCAAGATTTCCATCCGGGACAACAGTTCTTC
CASSQDFHPGQQFF
>TRBD2|-|TRBJ2-1|TRBV10-3
TGTGCCATCAGCGCCACTAGCGGGGGGACCTACAATGAGCAGTTCTTC
CAISATSGGTYNEQFF
>-|few|TRBJ2-7|TRBV6-6
TGTGCCAGCAGTTACTCGACCAGATCCTACGAGCAGTACTTC
CASSYSTRSYEQYF
>-|few|TRBJ2-1|TRBV20-1
TGCAGTGCTAGTCCAGGGGATGAGCAGTTCTTC
CSASPGDEQFF
>-|few|TRBJ2-1|TRBV2
TGTGCCAGCAGTGAGGCAATAACATACTACAATGAGCAGTTCTTC
CASSEAITYYNEQFF
>-|-|TRBJ1-2|TRBV9
TGTGCCAGCAGCGGGCCCGCGCGAGAATATGGCTACACCTTC
CASSGPAREYGYTF
>-|-|TRBJ2-2|TRBV19
TGTGCCAGTAGTACCGCACCGTATAACACCGGGGAGCTGTTTTTT
CASSTAPYNTGELFF
>-|-|TRBJ2-2|TRBV18
TGTGCCAGCTCAACCCAGAACACCGGGGAGCTGTTTTTT
CASSTQNTGELFF
>-|-|TRBJ1-2|TRBV7-2
TGTGCCAGCATCGACCAGCCGGGCCGCCTTGGGACTAACTATGGCTACACCTTC
CASIDQPGRLGTNYGYTF
>-|few|TRBJ2-4|TRBV27
TGTGCCAGCAGTTTACGCGGGGGCGCCGGAAACATTCAGTACTTC
CASSLRGGAGNIQYF
>TRBD2|-|TRBJ2-5|TRBV7-2
TGTGCCAGCAGCTCCGGGACTAGCGGGAGGGTTTGGGGGACCCAGTACTTC
CASSSGTSGRVWGTQYF
>TRBD2|few|TRBJ2-3|TRBV7-9
TGTGCCAGCAGCACGAAGACTAGCTTGGGTACAGATACGCAGTATTTT
CASSTKTSLGTDTQYF
>-|few|TRBJ1-1|TRBV27
TGTGCCAGCAGGGATTTGTTAGGGAGTTCCACTGAAGCTTTCTTT
CASRDLLGSSTEAFF
>-|few|TRBJ2-3|TRBV2
TGTGCCAGCAAAAGGACTTCCTTGGGAATGCGTACGCAGTATTTT
CASKRTSLGMRTQYF
>-|few|TRBJ2-3|TRBV5-6
TGTGCCAGCAGAGCTAGCTTGTGGGGATTCACAGATACGCAGTATTTT
CASRASLWGFTDTQYF
>-|-|TRBJ1-5|TRBV28
TGTGCCAGCAGTTTATTGCACAGGGTTACTCAGCCCCAGCATTTT
CASSLLHRVTQPQHF
>-|few|TRBJ2-3|TRBV28
TGTGCCAGCAGTTTGGAGGGGATTGGCACAGATACGCAGTATTTT
CASSLEGIGTDTQYF
>-|few|TRBJ2-5|TRBV9
TGTGCCAGCAGCGCGACCCCCAGGGGCGGAGAGACCCAGTACTTC
CASSATPRGGETQYF
>TRBD2|-|TRBJ2-7|TRBV28
TGTGCCAGCCGTGGACTAGCGGGAGGGTACGAGCAGTACTTC
CASRGLAGGYEQYF
>-|few|TRBJ1-5|TRBV7-2
TGTGCCAGCAGCTCGCGGGACAGCAATCAGCCCCAGCATTTT
CASSSRDSNQPQHF
>TRBD1|few|TRBJ2-3|TRBV4-2
TGTGCCAGCAGCCTAGGGGACAGGGGGCTAGATACGCAGTATTTT
CASSLGDRGLDTQYF
>-|-|TRBJ1-4|TRBV5-6
TGTGCCAGCAGCTTACAGGGAAATAATGAAAAACTGTTTTTT
CASSLQGNNEKLFF
>TRBD1|-|TRBJ1-4|TRBV4-2
TGTGCCAGCAGCCAGATACAGACAGGGGGTAATGAAAAACTGTTTTTT
CASSQIQTGGNEKLFF
>-|few|TRBJ2-2|TRBV7-2
TGTGCCAGCAGCCGCGACACACACCCCACCGGGGAGCTGTTTTTT
CASSRDTHPTGELFF
>-|few|TRBJ2-2|TRBV18
TGTGCCAGCTCACCATGGACCCCAAACACCGGGGAGCTGTTTTTT
CASSPWTPNTGELFF
>-|-|TRBJ2-5|TRBV2
TGTGCCAGCAGTCAAGGGGATTTGGAGACCCAGTACTTC
CASSQGDLETQYF
>TRBD2|-|TRBJ2-1|TRBV19
TGTGCCAGTAGTATAACCCCCTCTAGCGGGAGCAGCAATGAGCAGTTCTTC
CASSITPSSGSSNEQFF
>-|few|TRBJ2-1|TRBV7-9
TGTGCCAGCACCCAAAGCCTCTCCTACAATGAGCAGTTCTTC
CASTQSLSYNEQFF
>TRBD1|few|TRBJ2-2|TRBV5-1
TGCGCCAGCAGCATAAGACAGGGTCCCGGGGAGCTGTTTTTT
CASSIRQGPGELFF
>-|-|TRBJ2-7|TRBV7-9
TGTGCCAGCAGCTTAAATTCGGGGGAGCAGTACTTC
CASSLNSGEQYF
>TRBD2|-|TRBJ2-1|TRBV5-1
TGCGCCAGCAGCTTGGCGGGAGGGGTGAATGAGCAGTTCTTC
CASSLAGGVNEQFF
>-|few|TRBJ1-5|TRBV19
TGTGCCAGTAGTCCCCGTGACAATCAGCCCCAGCATTTT
CASSPRDNQPQHF
>-|-|TRBJ2-7|TRBV25-1
TGTGCCAGCAGTGAATCCTCGGGGCTCCGCGAGCAGTACTTC
CASSESSGLREQYF
>-|few|TRBJ2-1|TRBV5-1
TGCGCCAGCAGCACAGTCGGGGGAAATGAGCAGTTCTTC
CASSTVGGNEQFF
>-|-|TRBJ1-2|TRBV28
TGTGCCAGCAAAAAAGGCGTTGACTATGGCTACACCTTC
CASKKGVDYGYTF
>-|few|TRBJ2-5|TRBV7-3
TGTGCCAGCAGCTCGCAGGGAGCCCACCAAGAGACCCAGTACTTC
CASSSQGAHQETQYF
>-|few|TRBJ2-2|TRBV7-2
TGTGCCAGCAGCTCCTCCACCGGGGAGCTGTTTTTT
CASSSSTGELFF
>-|few|TRBJ2-5|TRBV18
TGTGCCAGCTCACCACCGGGGGGGCCGAAGACCCAGTACTTC
CASSPPGGPKTQYF
>-|-|TRBJ2-5|TRBV7-2
TGTGCCAGCAGCACCCGGGACTGGCAAGAGACCCAGTACTTC
CASSTRDWQETQYF
>-|-|TRBJ2-4|TRBV15
TGTGCCACCAGCCCCCTGGGGGCGCAGATTCTCAAAAACATTCAGTACTTC
CATSPLGAQILKNIQYF
>TRBD1|few|TRBJ1-1|TRBV27
TGTGCCAGCAGCCGCACGACAGGGTTCACTGAAGCTTTCTTT
CASSRTTGFTEAFF
>TRBD2|-|TRBJ2-5|TRBV29-1
TGCAGCGTTGACAGCGGGGACGAGACCCAGTACTTC
CSVDSGDETQYF
>-|few|TRBJ2-1|TRBV7-2
TGTGCCAGCAGCTTACTAACCTCCTACAATGAGCAGTTCTTC
CASSLLTSYNEQFF